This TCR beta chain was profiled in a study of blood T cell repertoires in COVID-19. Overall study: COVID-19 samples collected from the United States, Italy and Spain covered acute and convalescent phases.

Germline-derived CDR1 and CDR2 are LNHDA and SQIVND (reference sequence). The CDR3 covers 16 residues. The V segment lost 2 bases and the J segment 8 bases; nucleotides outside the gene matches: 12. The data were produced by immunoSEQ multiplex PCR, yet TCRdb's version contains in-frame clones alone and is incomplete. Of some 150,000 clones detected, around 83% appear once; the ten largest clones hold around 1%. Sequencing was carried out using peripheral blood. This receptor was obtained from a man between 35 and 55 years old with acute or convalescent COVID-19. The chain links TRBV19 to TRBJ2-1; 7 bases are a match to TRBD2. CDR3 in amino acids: CASSIPGGSRGDEQFF. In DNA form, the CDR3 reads TGTGCCAGTAGTATACCCGGGGGGTCCCGGGGGGATGAGCAGTTCTTC.